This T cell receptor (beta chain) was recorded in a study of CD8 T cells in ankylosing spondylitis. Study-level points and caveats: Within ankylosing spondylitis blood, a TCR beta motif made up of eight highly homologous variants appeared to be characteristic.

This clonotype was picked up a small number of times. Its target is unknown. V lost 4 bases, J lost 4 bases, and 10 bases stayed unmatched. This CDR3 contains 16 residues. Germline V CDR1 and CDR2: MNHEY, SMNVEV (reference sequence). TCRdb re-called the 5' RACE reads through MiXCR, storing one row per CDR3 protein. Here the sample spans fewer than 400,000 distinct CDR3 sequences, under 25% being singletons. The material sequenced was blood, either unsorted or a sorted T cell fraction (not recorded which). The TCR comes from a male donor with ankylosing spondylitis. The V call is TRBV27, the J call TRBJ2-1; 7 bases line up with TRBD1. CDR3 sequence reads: CASSYYQGVLYNEQFF. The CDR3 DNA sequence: TGTGCCAGCAGTTACTATCAGGGGGTTTTGTACAATGAGCAGTTCTTC.